The TCR beta chain described here comes from a study of vaccination and CD4 T cells after COVID-19. Study-level information: Cells were stimulated with overlapping spike peptides from SARS-CoV-2, HCoV-NL63, HCoV-OC43 and HCoV-229E.

Note on this clonotype: Its antigen is undetermined.

The Oncomine TCR Beta short-read assay sequenced DNA from cultured CD4+ T cells. Genomic DNA extraction was carried out from cultured CD4+ T cells. From the PCR reads, TCRdb called clonotypes with MiXCR, one entry per CDR3 protein. The repertoire consists of more than 25,000 distinct CDR3 sequences, with around 64% occurring once and the leading ten covering about a sixth. Treatment here: roughly ten-day PBMC culture with coronavirus spike peptide pools or control peptides (ViraFEST assay). This receptor was obtained from a human donor who received a COVID-19 vaccine. This material consisted of CD4+ T cells from blood, cultured in vitro, taken after SARS-CoV-2 vaccination.

The CDR3 region is CASSEPGGGAWTDTQYF. CDR3 nucleotides: TGTGCCAGCAGTGAACCAGGCGGGGGGGCCTGGACAGATACGCAGTATTTT. This chain connects TRBV6-1 to TRBJ2-3; 9 positions agree with TRBD2. There are 17 residues in the CDR3. Trimming took 2 bases from V and 3 from J; bases not matched to a gene: 9. Per germline, CDR1 MNHNS and CDR2 SASEGT.